These 15 T cell receptor beta chains came from one sample sequenced in a study of graft-versus-host responses after intestinal transplantation. Some clones are missing from TCRdb's copy, which holds only in-frame ones; the method was immunoSEQ multiplex PCR. The sample lists about 27,000 clones; more than 90% were seen once. Sample: PBMCs, taken approximately 32 days after intestinal transplant. Every receptor here comes from a human patient who received an intestinal transplant, so some T cells may come from the graft donor.

The rearrangement uses TRBV7-6 and TRBJ2-1; 9 bases match TRBD1. Germline-derived CDR1 and CDR2 are SGHVS and FNYEAQ. The CDR3 spans 16 residues. The J segment lost 3 bases and the V segment lost 1 base, leaving 4 bases of the junction unmatched. In DNA, the CDR3 is TGTGCCAGCAGCTTAGAGACAGGGGGGTTCTACAATGAGCAGTTCTTC. It yields the protein CASSLETGGFYNEQFF. Complete variable domain (other parts from reference TRBV7-6 and TRBJ2-1): GAGVSQSPRYKVTKRGQDVALRCDPISGHVSLYWYRQALGQGPEFLTYFNYEAQQDKSGLPNDRFSAERPEGSISTLTIQRTEQRDSAMYRCASSLETGGFYNEQFFGPGTRLTVL.

The V and J genes are TRBV27 and TRBJ1-5, with D uncertain. Germline CDR1 MNHEY, CDR2 SMNVEV (reference sequence). The CDR3 length is 14 residues. V was pared by 3 bases and J by 3 bases, with 9 bases between. The CDR3 region is CASSFQRFNQPQHF. In nucleotides, the CDR3 is TGTGCCAGCAGTTTTCAGAGATTCAATCAGCCCCAGCATTTT.

The rearrangement uses TRBV10-3 and TRBJ2-1, with 7 bases identical to TRBD1. J gave up 5 bases and V 6 bases, and 1 base lay outside the gene matches. The CDR3 is 12 residues long. Germline V lookup: CDR1 ENHRY, CDR2 SYGVKD. The CDR3 spells CAISDRDNEQFF. DNA for the CDR3: TGTGCCATCAGCGACAGGGACAATGAGCAGTTCTTC.

V gene TRBV9 combines with J gene TRBJ1-2; D possibly corresponds to TRBD1 (5 bases). The CDR3 covers 14 residues. The germline V gene encodes CDR1 SGDLS and CDR2 YYNGEE. V lost 0 bases, J lost 8 bases, and 14 bases lay in between. CDR3 sequence: CASSVAEGRLGYTF. In nucleotides, the CDR3 is TGTGCCAGCAGCGTAGCTGAGGGGAGACTCGGCTACACCTTC. The full variable domain, rest sourced from reference TRBV9 and TRBJ1-2, is DSGVTQTPKHLITATGQRVTLRCSPRSGDLSVYWYQQSLDQGLQFLIQYYNGEERAKGNILERFSAQQFPDLHSELNLSSLELGDSALYFCASSVAEGRLGYTFGSGTRLTVV.

The chain joins TRBV5-1 to TRBJ2-2, with D possibly TRBD1 on 6 matching bases. CDR1 SGHRS and CDR2 YFSETQ come from the germline V gene. The CDR3 has 14 residues. Trimming removed 0 bases from V and 5 bases from J, with 8 bases in between. The CDR3 is CASSLARGTGELFF. The DNA of the CDR3 is TGCGCCAGCAGCTTGGCGAGGGGGACCGGGGAGCTGTTTTTT.

The chain recombines TRBV30 with TRBJ2-4; no firm D call. The CDR3 runs to 14 residues. Trimming left V 2 bases short and J 0 bases short, with 8 bases between. Germline V lookup: CDR1 GTSNPN, CDR2 SVGIG (reference sequence). The CDR3 region has the DNA TGTGCCTGGAGTTCGGTTTTAGCCAAAAACATTCAGTACTTC. This gives the protein CAWSSVLAKNIQYF. Filled out from reference TRBV30 and TRBJ2-4, the complete variable domain reads SQTIHQWPATLVQPVGSPLSLECTVEGTSNPNLYWYRQAAGRGLQLLFYSVGIGQISSEVPQNLSASRPQDRQFILSSKKLLLSDSGFYLCAWSSVLAKNIQYFGAGTRLSVL.

To note about this clone: Other DNA sequences of this sample code for an identical CDR3. The chain employs TRBV28 and TRBJ1-5, with 7 bases fitting TRBD1. The germline CDR1 and CDR2 sequences are MDHEN and SYDVKM. There are 18 residues in the CDR3. V dropped 7 bases and J dropped 4; count of bases not matched to a gene: 19. The chain's CDR3 is CASTRDRGLSYSNQPQHF. The CDR3 coding sequence is TGTGCCAGCACCCGGGACAGAGGCCTGAGCTATTCGAATCAGCCCCAGCATTTT.

The chain combines TRBV6-5 with TRBJ1-2; 7 nucleotides match TRBD1. Germline CDR1 MNHEY, CDR2 SVGAGI. V shed 8 bases, J shed 2 bases, and the junction held 14 bases outside the gene matches. The CDR3 length is 16 residues. The CDR3 loop is CASGLGQHTRNYGYTF. The DNA for the CDR3 is TGTGCCAGCGGTTTGGGACAGCACACTCGAAACTATGGCTACACCTTC.

The chain joins TRBV5-5 to TRBJ2-3; 9 positions agree with TRBD2. The CDR3 contains 16 residues. The germline V gene has CDR1 SGHKS and CDR2 YYEKEE (reference sequence). V was pared by 6 bases and J by 5 bases, with 13 bases of the junction left unmatched. CDR3 nucleotides: TGTGCCAGCACCCGGGGGGCTAGCGGGAAGGGAGATACGCAGTATTTT. Translation gives CASTRGASGKGDTQYF.

The chain carries TRBV19 and TRBJ2-7; D might be TRBD1 (6 bases). The CDR3 sequence is 13 residues long. Germline loops: CDR1 LNHDA, CDR2 SQIVND (reference sequence). Deletions cut 9 bases from V and 2 bases from J, with 14 bases between. CDR3 nucleotides: TGTGCCAGCAACCAGGGACACCCCTACGAGCAGTACTTC. Encoded protein: CASNQGHPYEQYF.

The chain recombines TRBV4-3 with TRBJ1-1, with D possibly being TRBD1 (6 bases). The CDR3 runs to 15 residues. Per the germline V gene, CDR1 is LGHNA and CDR2 is YSLEER. The V end was cut by 0 bases, the J end by 4 bases, with 12 bases between. CDR3 sequence reads: CASSQDWGGATEAFF. As DNA, the CDR3 is TGCGCCAGCAGCCAAGATTGGGGGGGGGCCACTGAAGCTTTCTTT.

The chain uses TRBV6-1 and TRBJ1-1; D is possibly TRBD1 (5 bases). V was shortened by 4 bases and J by 0 bases, with 9 bases between the two germline ends. Germline V gene lookup returns CDR1 MNHNS and CDR2 SASEGT. This CDR3 contains 14 residues. CDR3 protein: CASSAGHLNTEAFF. The CDR3 DNA reads as TGTGCCAGCAGTGCCGGACACTTGAACACTGAAGCTTTCTTT.

J is TRBJ2-7 and V is TRBV7-3; the D gene is possibly TRBD1 (6 bases). CDR1 SGHTA and CDR2 FQGTGA come from the germline V gene. The germline V and J ends were trimmed by 4 bases and 3 bases, with 10 bases remaining between them. The CDR3 has 13 amino acids. The CDR3 sequence: CASSSGADYEQYF. CDR3 coding DNA: TGTGCCAGCAGCTCAGGGGCTGACTACGAGCAGTACTTC.

The V call is TRBV7-2, the J call TRBJ2-7; D tentatively fits TRBD1 or TRBD2 (5 bases each). V was pared by 5 bases and J by 2 bases, with 16 bases between. CDR1 SGHTA and CDR2 FQGNSA come from the germline V gene. The CDR3 contains 15 residues. The CDR3 spells CASSTAGTATYEQYF. The CDR3, as DNA: TGTGCCAGCAGCACCGCCGGGACGGCCACCTACGAGCAGTACTTC.

The chain employs TRBV6-5 and TRBJ2-2; D is possibly TRBD2 (6 bases). Germline CDR1 reads MNHEY; CDR2 reads SVGAGI. Trimming left V 4 bases short and J 5 bases short, with 11 bases between. CDR3 length: 14 amino acids. The CDR3 DNA reads TGTGCCAGCAGTTGGAGGGGAGATACCGGGGAGCTGTTTTTT. Encoded protein: CASSWRGDTGELFF.